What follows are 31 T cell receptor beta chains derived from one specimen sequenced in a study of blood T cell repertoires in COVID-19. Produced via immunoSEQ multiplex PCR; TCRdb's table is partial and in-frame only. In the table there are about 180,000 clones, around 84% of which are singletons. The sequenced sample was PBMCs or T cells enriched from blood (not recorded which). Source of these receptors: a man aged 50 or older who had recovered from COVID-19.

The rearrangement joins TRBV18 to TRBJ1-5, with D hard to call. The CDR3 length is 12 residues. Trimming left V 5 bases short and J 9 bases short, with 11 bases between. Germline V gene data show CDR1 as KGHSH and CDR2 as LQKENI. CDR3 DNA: TGTGCCAGCTCAGCGCCGGAGGGGCCCCAGCATTTT. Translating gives CASSAPEGPQHF.

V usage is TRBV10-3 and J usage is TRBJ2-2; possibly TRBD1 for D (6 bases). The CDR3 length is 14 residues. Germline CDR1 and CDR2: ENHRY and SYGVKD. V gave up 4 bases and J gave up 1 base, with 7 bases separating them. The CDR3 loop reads CAISGTENTGELFF. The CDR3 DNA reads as TGTGCCATCAGTGGGACAGAGAACACCGGGGAGCTGTTTTTT.

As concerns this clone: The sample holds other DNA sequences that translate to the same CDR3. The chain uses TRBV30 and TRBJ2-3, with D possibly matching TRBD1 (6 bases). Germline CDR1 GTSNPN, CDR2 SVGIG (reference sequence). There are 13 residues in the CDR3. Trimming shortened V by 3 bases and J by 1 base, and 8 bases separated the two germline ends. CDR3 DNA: TGTGCCTGGAGCCCAGGGGGCACAGATACGCAGTATTTT. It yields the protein CAWSPGGTDTQYF.

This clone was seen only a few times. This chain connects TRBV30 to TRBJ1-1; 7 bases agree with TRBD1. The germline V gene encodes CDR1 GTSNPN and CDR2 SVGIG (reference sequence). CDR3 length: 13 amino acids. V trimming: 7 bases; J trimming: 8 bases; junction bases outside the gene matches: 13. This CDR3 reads CASRLRGLPEAFF. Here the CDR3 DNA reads TGTGCCTCAAGGTTAAGGGGGCTTCCGGAAGCTTTCTTT.

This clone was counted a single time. This chain's CDR3 is CASSLGQGNRYEQYF. Written as DNA, the CDR3 is TGTGCCAGCAGCTTAGGACAGGGGAATCGCTACGAGCAGTACTTC. V usage is TRBV7-6 and J usage is TRBJ2-7; 8 bases are shared with TRBD1. The CDR3 runs 15 residues. Trimming took 1 base from V and 3 from J; bases not matched to a gene: 5. The germline gives CDR1 SGHVS, CDR2 FNYEAQ.

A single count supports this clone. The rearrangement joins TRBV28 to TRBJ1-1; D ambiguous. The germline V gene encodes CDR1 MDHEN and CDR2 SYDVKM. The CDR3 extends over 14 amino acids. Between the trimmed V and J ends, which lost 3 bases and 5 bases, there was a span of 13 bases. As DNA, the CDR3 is TGTGCCAGCAGTTTGGTCGGAGGAGGTACTGAAGCTTTCTTT. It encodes CASSLVGGGTEAFF.

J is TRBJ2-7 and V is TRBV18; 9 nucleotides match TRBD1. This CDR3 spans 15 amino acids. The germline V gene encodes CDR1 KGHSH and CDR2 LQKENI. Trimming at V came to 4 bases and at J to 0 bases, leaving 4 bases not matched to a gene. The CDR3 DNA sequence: TGTGCCAGCTCACGAGGGACAGGGAGCTCCTACGAGCAGTACTTC. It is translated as CASSRGTGSSYEQYF.

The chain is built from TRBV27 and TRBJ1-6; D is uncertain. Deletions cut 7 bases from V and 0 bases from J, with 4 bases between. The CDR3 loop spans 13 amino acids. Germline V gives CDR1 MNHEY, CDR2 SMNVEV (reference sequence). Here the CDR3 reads CASKSSYNSPLHF. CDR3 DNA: TGTGCCAGCAAGAGCTCCTATAATTCACCCCTCCACTTT.

The CDR3 region has the DNA TGCGCCAGCAGTCTGGCGGCAGGGGCGGGTGAGCAGTTCTTC. As protein: CASSLAAGAGEQFF. This chain joins TRBV5-1 and TRBJ2-1; D may be TRBD1 (6 bases). The CDR3 sequence is 14 residues long. The V gene's germline CDR1 is SGHRS and CDR2 YFSETQ. The V end was cut by 5 bases, the J end by 9 bases, with 18 bases between.

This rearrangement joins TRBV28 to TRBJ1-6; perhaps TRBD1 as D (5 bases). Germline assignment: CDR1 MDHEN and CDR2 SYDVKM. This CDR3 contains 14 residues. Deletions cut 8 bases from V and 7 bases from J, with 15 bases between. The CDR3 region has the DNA TGTGCCAGCGGGCTACCCTCAGGGAATTCACCCCTCCACTTT. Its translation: CASGLPSGNSPLHF. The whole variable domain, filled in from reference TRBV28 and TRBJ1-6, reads DVKVTQSSRYLVKRTGEKVFLECVQDMDHENMFWYRQDPGLGLRLIYFSYDVKMKEKGDIPEGYSVSREKKERFSLILESASTNQTSMYLCASGLPSGNSPLHFGNGTRLTVT.

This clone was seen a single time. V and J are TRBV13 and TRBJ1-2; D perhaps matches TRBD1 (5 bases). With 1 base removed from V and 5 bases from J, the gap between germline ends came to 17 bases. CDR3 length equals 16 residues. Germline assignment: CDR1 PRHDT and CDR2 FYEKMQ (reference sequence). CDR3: CASSLDIGGASYGYTF. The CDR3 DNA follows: TGTGCCAGCAGCTTAGATATCGGGGGAGCAAGTTATGGCTACACCTTC.

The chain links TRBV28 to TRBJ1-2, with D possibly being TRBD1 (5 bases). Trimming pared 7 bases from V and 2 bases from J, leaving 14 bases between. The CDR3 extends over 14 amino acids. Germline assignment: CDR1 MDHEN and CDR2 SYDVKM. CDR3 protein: CASTLFRQNYGYTF. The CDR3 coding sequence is TGTGCCAGCACCCTTTTTAGACAGAACTATGGCTACACCTTC.

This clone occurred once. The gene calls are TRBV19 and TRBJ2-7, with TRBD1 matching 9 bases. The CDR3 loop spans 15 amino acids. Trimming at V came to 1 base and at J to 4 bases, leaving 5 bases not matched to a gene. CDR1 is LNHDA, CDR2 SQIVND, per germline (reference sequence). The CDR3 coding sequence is TGTGCCAGTAGTATAGGTTACAGGGGGCAATACGAGCAGTACTTC. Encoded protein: CASSIGYRGQYEQYF.

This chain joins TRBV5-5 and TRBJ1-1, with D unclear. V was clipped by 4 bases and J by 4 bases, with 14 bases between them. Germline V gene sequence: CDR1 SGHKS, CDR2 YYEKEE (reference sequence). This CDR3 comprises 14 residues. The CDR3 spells CASSHIPGSTEAFF. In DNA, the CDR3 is TGTGCCAGCAGCCATATACCCGGGAGCACTGAAGCTTTCTTT. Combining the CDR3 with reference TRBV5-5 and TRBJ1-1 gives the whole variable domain DAGVTQSPTHLIKTRGQQVTLRCSPISGHKSVSWYQQVLGQGPQFIFQYYEKEERGRGNFPDRFSARQFPNYSSELNVNALLLGDSALYLCASSHIPGSTEAFFGQGTRLTVV.

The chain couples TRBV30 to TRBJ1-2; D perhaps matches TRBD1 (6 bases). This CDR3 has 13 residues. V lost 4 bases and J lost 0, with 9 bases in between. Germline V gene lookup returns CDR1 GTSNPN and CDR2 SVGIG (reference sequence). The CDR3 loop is CAWNPGANYGYTF. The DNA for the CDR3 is TGTGCCTGGAATCCAGGGGCTAACTATGGCTACACCTTC. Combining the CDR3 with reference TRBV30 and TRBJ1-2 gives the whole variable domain SQTIHQWPATLVQPVGSPLSLECTVEGTSNPNLYWYRQAAGRGLQLLFYSVGIGQISSEVPQNLSASRPQDRQFILSSKKLLLSDSGFYLCAWNPGANYGYTFGSGTRLTVV.

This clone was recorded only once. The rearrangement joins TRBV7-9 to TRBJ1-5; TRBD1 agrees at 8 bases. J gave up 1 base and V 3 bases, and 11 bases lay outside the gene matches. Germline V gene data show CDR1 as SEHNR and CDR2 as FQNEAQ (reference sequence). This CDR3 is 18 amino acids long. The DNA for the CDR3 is TGTGCCAGCAGCTTGGGTGGACAGGGATTGGTCAGCAATCAGCCCCAGCATTTT. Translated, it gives CASSLGGQGLVSNQPQHF.

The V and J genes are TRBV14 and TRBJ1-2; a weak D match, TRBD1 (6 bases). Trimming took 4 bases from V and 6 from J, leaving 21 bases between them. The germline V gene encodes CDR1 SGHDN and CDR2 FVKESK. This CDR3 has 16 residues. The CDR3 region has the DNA TGTGCCAGCAGCCCATGGTACTCACAGGGAATCAATGGCTACACCTTC. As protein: CASSPWYSQGINGYTF.

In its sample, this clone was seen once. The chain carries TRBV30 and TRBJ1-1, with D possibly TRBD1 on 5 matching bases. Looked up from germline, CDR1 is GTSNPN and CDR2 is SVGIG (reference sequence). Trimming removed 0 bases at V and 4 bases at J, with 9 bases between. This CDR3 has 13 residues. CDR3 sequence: CAWSVQDGTEAFF. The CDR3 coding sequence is TGTGCCTGGAGTGTACAGGATGGCACTGAAGCTTTCTTT.

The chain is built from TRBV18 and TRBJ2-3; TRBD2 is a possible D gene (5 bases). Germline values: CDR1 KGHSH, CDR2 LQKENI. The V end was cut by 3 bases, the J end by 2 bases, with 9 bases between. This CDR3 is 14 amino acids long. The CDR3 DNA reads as TGTGCCAGCTCACCCTCGGGGAACACAGATACGCAGTATTTT. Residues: CASSPSGNTDTQYF.

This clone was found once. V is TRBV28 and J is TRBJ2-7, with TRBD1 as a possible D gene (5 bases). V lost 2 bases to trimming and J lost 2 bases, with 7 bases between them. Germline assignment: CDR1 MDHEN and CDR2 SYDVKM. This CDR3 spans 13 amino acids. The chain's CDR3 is CASSLGRAYEQYF. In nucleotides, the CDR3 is TGTGCCAGCAGTTTAGGCAGGGCCTACGAGCAGTACTTC.

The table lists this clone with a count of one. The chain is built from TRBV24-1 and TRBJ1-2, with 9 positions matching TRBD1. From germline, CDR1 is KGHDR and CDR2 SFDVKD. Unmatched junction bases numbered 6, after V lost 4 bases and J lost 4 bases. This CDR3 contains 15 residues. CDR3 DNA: TGTGCCACCAGTGACCCTTCGACAGGGGGCTATGGCTACACCTTC. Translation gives CATSDPSTGGYGYTF.

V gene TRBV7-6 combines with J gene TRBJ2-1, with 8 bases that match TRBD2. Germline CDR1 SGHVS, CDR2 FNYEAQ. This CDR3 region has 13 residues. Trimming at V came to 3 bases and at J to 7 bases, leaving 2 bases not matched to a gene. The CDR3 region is CASSLGGGNEQFF. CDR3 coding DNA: TGTGCCAGCAGCTTGGGCGGGGGGAATGAGCAGTTCTTC.

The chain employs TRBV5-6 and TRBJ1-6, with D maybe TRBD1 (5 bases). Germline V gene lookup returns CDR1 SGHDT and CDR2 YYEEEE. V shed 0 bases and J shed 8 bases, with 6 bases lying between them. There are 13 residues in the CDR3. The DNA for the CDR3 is TGTGCCAGCAGCTTGGCCAGGGATTCACCCCTCCACTTT. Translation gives CASSLARDSPLHF.

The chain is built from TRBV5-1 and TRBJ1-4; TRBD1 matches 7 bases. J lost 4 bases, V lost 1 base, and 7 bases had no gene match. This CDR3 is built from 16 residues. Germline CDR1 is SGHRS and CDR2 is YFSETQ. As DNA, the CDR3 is TGCGCCAGCAGCTTGACAAGGACAGGTCTTAATGAAAAACTGTTTTTT. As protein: CASSLTRTGLNEKLFF. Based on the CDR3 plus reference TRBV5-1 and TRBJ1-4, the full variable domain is KAGVTQTPRYLIKTRGQQVTLSCSPISGHRSVSWYQQTPGQGLQFLFEYFSETQRNKGNFPGRFSGRQFSNSRSEMNVSTLELGDSALYLCASSLTRTGLNEKLFFGSGTQLSVL.

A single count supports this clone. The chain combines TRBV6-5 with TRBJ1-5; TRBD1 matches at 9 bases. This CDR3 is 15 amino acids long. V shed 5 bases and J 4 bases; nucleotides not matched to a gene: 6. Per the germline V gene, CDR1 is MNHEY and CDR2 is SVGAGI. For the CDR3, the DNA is TGTGCCAGCAGTAAGGACAGGGGAGAAAATCAGCCCCAGCATTTT. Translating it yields CASSKDRGENQPQHF.

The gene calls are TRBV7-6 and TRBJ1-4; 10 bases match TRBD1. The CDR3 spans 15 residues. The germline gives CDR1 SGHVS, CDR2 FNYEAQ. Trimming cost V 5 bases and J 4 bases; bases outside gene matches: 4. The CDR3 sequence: CASSTWTGGNEKLFF. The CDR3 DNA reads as TGTGCCAGCAGCACCTGGACAGGGGGTAATGAAAAACTGTTTTTT.

CDR3 protein: CASSLAGLQGTEQYF. As DNA, the CDR3 is TGTGCCAGCAGCTTGGCCGGGTTACAGGGTACCGAGCAGTACTTC. The V call is TRBV5-6, the J call TRBJ2-7, with D maybe TRBD1 (6 bases). The CDR3 consists of 15 residues. Trimming removed 0 bases from V and 6 bases from J, with 16 bases in between. CDR1 and CDR2 from the germline V gene are SGHDT and YYEEEE.

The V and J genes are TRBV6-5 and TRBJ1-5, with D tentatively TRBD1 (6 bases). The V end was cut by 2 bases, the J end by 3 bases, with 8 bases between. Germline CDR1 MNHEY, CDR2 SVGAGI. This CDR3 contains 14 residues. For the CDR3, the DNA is TGTGCCAGCAGTTACGGGGGCCCCAATCAGCCCCAGCATTTT. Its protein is CASSYGGPNQPQHF.

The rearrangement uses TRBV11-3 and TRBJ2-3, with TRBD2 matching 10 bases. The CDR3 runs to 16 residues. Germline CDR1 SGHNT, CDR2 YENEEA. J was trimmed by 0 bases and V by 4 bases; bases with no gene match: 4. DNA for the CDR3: TGTGCCAGCAGCTCACTAGCGGGGATGAGCACAGATACGCAGTATTTT. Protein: CASSSLAGMSTDTQYF.

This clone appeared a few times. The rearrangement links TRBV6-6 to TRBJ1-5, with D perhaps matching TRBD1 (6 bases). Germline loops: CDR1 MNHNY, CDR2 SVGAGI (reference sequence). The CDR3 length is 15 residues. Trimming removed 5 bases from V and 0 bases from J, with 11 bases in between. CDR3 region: CASSKRTASNQPQHF. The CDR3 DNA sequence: TGTGCCAGCAGTAAACGGACAGCTAGCAATCAGCCCCAGCATTTT.

CDR3 region: CAWSLRGNHEQYF. The DNA for the CDR3 is TGTGCCTGGAGTCTTAGGGGTAACCACGAGCAGTACTTC. The J gene is TRBJ2-7, the V gene TRBV30; TRBD1 is a possible D gene (5 bases). The CDR3 spans 13 residues. The ends were cut back, 2 bases at V and 5 bases at J, with 13 bases in the middle. CDR1 GTSNPN and CDR2 SVGIG come from the germline V gene (reference sequence).